This T cell receptor (beta chain) was sequenced during a study of CD4 T cells in relation to SARS-CoV-2 and coronaviruses. V lost 5 bases, J lost 3 bases, and 3 bases stayed unmatched. CDR3 length: 14 amino acids. Germline-derived CDR1 and CDR2 are SGHTA and FQGNSA. Sorted naive or memory CD4+ cells met CEF peptides for roughly ten days. Clones were sequenced by immunoSEQ multiplex PCR, and TCRdb holds only the in-frame ones, with some missing. The table records roughly 41,000 clones, approximately 77% of them present only once. Turning to this clone: Its antigen is not identified.

The source material was naive CD4+ T cells from PBMCs, cultured in vitro. Subset denoted: naive CD4+ T cells isolated by negative enrichment. The V and J genes are TRBV7-2 and TRBJ1-5, with 8 nucleotides matching TRBD1. This receptor was taken from an adult with COVID-19. The CDR3 coding sequence is TGTGCCAGCAGCGTGGACAGGGTCAATCAGCCCCAGCATTTT. This translates into CASSVDRVNQPQHF.